Sequencing of this TCR beta chain was carried out in a study of response to subunit inactivated influenza vaccine. Study observations and caveats: The authors offered the suggestion that each seasonal influenza vaccination recruits few new T cells.

This clonotype has only a few counts. The antigen remains undetermined. TCRdb re-called the RT-PCR reads with MiXCR, one entry per CDR3 protein. The data contain around 850,000 distinct CDR3 sequences, 15% to 20% of them singletons. CDR3 length equals 15 residues. Germline CDR1 DFQATT, CDR2 SNEGSKA (reference sequence). Germline trimming cut 2 bases from V and 1 base from J; bases unmatched to any gene: 5. The sequenced sample was PBMCs from blood, obtained 5 days after vaccination. The V and J genes are TRBV20-1 and TRBJ1-2; 9 bases fit TRBD1. This receptor was taken from a man aged 50 to 59 who received an inactivated influenza vaccine. In DNA, the CDR3 is TGCAGTGCTAGAACCGGGACAGGGATTAACTATGGCTACACCTTC. Amino acids: CSARTGTGINYGYTF.